The next 27 T cell receptor beta chains were all read from a single sample in a study of type 1 regulatory T cells. TCRdb re-called the reads with MiXCR, one entry per CDR3 protein. This sample carries about 68,000 distinct CDR3 sequences, roughly 60% of them seen once, and the ten largest clones take about 8%. These TCRs are of unknown antigen specificity. Sequenced: cultured T cells, either the whole culture or a sorted T cell fraction (not recorded which). Subset given: Tr1-enriched cell product generated in vitro against host alloantigens. These receptors were obtained from a human donor in good health.

The chain couples TRBV7-2 to TRBJ2-7, with D possibly matching TRBD1 (6 bases). This CDR3 region has 14 residues. Between the trimmed V and J ends, which lost 5 bases and 0 bases, there was a span of 11 bases. From germline, CDR1 is SGHTA and CDR2 FQGNSA. CDR3 sequence: CASSRQESSYEQYF. CDR3 in DNA: TGTGCCAGCAGCAGACAGGAGAGCTCCTACGAGCAGTACTTC.

V usage is TRBV5-6 and J usage is TRBJ1-6, with 10 bases identical to TRBD1. Germline loops: CDR1 SGHDT, CDR2 YYEEEE. This CDR3 region has 15 residues. V shed 4 bases, J shed 8 bases, and the junction held 6 bases outside the gene matches. The CDR3 DNA follows: TGTGCCAGCAGCGTCGGGACAGGGGTTTATTCACCCCTCCACTTT. This translates into CASSVGTGVYSPLHF.

The chain combines TRBV10-3 with TRBJ1-1; no clear D gene. CDR1 is ENHRY, CDR2 SYGVKD, per germline. The length of the CDR3 is 14 residues. Between the trimmed V and J ends, which lost 6 bases and 2 bases, there was a span of 13 bases. Written as DNA, the CDR3 is TGTGCCATCAGATCTGAGGTCCGCAACACTGAAGCTTTCTTT. Translation gives CAIRSEVRNTEAFF.

This clonotype was observed a handful of times. The rearrangement joins TRBV11-2 to TRBJ1-1; D not resolved. Germline CDR1 and CDR2: SGHAT and FQNNGV. This CDR3 has 13 residues. Trimming cost V 2 bases and J 5 bases, with 9 bases left between them. The CDR3 is CASSLSRMTEAFF. CDR3 DNA: TGTGCCAGCAGCTTAAGCAGAATGACTGAAGCTTTCTTT.

This clonotype came up once. The chain employs TRBV7-3 and TRBJ2-5, with D perhaps matching TRBD2 (7 bases). V was shortened by 3 bases and J by 0 bases, with 14 bases between the two germline ends. The CDR3 consists of 16 residues. CDR1 SGHTA and CDR2 FQGTGA come from the germline V gene. The CDR3 here is CASSLAGANNQETQYF. CDR3 nucleotide sequence: TGTGCCAGCAGCTTGGCGGGGGCAAACAACCAAGAGACCCAGTACTTC.

V gene TRBV14 combines with J gene TRBJ2-3; D is uncertain. This CDR3 has 12 amino acids. Germline values: CDR1 SGHDN, CDR2 FVKESK. Trimming stripped 4 bases from V and 5 bases from J, with 7 bases between. The DNA of the CDR3 is TGTGCCAGCAGCCCATCTATAGATACGCAGTATTTT. Residues: CASSPSIDTQYF.

The chain joins TRBV24-1 to TRBJ1-5; D ambiguous. This CDR3 has 13 residues. CDR1 and CDR2 (germline): KGHDR, SFDVKD. Trimming removed 4 bases at V and 6 bases at J, with 9 bases between. CDR3 amino acids: CATSEPYGQPQHF. The CDR3 region has the DNA TGTGCCACCAGTGAACCATACGGTCAGCCCCAGCATTTT.

This clonotype was recorded only once. The rearrangement links TRBV25-1 to TRBJ2-3; D might be TRBD1 or TRBD2, each matching 5 bases. The germline V gene encodes CDR1 MGHDK and CDR2 SYGVNS. V was pared by 9 bases and J by 0 bases, with 10 bases between. The CDR3 is made up of 13 amino acids. CDR3 region: CASHRGSTDTQYF. In DNA form, the CDR3 reads TGTGCCAGTCACCGGGGCAGCACAGATACGCAGTATTTT.

V and J are TRBV2 and TRBJ2-3; D assignment may be TRBD1 or TRBD2 (5 bases each). The V and J ends lost 7 bases and 5 bases respectively, with 19 bases between them. Per the germline V gene, CDR1 is SNHLY and CDR2 is FYNNEI. The CDR3 sequence is 15 residues long. This CDR3 reads CASKGFGTTGDTQYF. Written as DNA, the CDR3 is TGTGCCAGCAAGGGGTTTGGGACCACTGGAGATACGCAGTATTTT. The variable domain in full, with the rest retrieved from reference TRBV2 and TRBJ2-3, is EPEVTQTPSHQVTQMGQEVILRCVPISNHLYFYWYRQILGQKVEFLVSFYNNEISEKSEIFDDQFSVERPDGSNFTLKIRSTKLEDSAMYFCASKGFGTTGDTQYFGPGTRLTVL.

The chain carries TRBV5-1 and TRBJ2-6; D not resolved. CDR3 size: 14 residues. Trimming removed 0 bases from V and 8 bases from J, with 9 bases in between. Germline V lookup: CDR1 SGHRS, CDR2 YFSETQ. The CDR3 sequence is CASSLARLSNVLTF. CDR3 nucleotide sequence: TGCGCCAGCAGCTTGGCGCGCCTCTCCAACGTCCTGACTTTC.

In this sample, this clonotype turned up a few times. The gene calls are TRBV20-1 and TRBJ2-3; the match to TRBD2 covers 9 bases. Germline V gene sequence: CDR1 DFQATT, CDR2 SNEGSKA (reference sequence). With 4 bases clipped from V and 6 bases from J, the junction kept 11 bases outside the gene matches. This CDR3 contains 15 residues. CDR3 bases: TGCAGTGCTAAGGGTTCAAGCGGGAGGCAGGATACGCAGTATTTT. Translated: CSAKGSSGRQDTQYF.

CDR3 region: CATSDDPGLAGEVGELFF. The CDR3 DNA sequence: TGTGCCACCAGTGATGATCCGGGACTAGCGGGAGAGGTCGGGGAGCTGTTTTTT. This chain uses TRBV24-1 with TRBJ2-2, with 14 bases aligning to TRBD2. The CDR3 sequence is 18 residues long. CDR1 KGHDR and CDR2 SFDVKD come from the germline V gene. Trimming removed 3 bases from V and 7 bases from J; junction bases left unmatched: 9.

This clonotype appeared a few times. The chain employs TRBV7-2 and TRBJ2-5; 11 bases agree with TRBD2. V shed 4 bases and J 4 bases; nucleotides not matched to a gene: 2. Looked up from germline, CDR1 is SGHTA and CDR2 is FQGNSA. This CDR3 is built from 14 residues. CDR3 sequence: CASSSGLAGETQYF. Here the CDR3 DNA reads TGTGCCAGCAGCTCCGGACTAGCGGGAGAGACCCAGTACTTC.

This rearrangement joins TRBV5-4 to TRBJ1-1, with TRBD1 identical over 11 bases. Per germline, CDR1 SGHNT and CDR2 YYREEE (reference sequence). V shed 2 bases, J shed 8 bases, and the junction held 8 bases outside the gene matches. CDR3 length: 15 amino acids. DNA for the CDR3: TGTGCCAGCAGCTTCTCGGGACAGGGGGATGCGGAAGCTTTCTTT. Its translation: CASSFSGQGDAEAFF.

The rearrangement links TRBV20-1 to TRBJ2-1; perhaps TRBD2 as D (7 bases). Germline values: CDR1 DFQATT, CDR2 SNEGSKA (reference sequence). CDR3 length equals 16 residues. In DNA, the CDR3 is TGCAGCCCTTTGGGCAAAGGGGGGAGGGCCTACAATGAGCAGTTCTTC. Its translation: CSPLGKGGRAYNEQFF.

The chain uses TRBV27 and TRBJ2-7; 11 bases line up with TRBD2. The germline V gene encodes CDR1 MNHEY and CDR2 SMNVEV (reference sequence). The ends lost 5 bases at V and 3 bases at J; junction bases unmatched: 6. The CDR3 totals 15 residues. The CDR3 is CASSTTSGSFYEQYF. The CDR3 DNA reads as TGTGCCAGCAGTACAACTAGCGGGAGCTTCTACGAGCAGTACTTC.

The gene calls are TRBV20-1 and TRBJ1-1, with D unclear. Germline CDR1 reads DFQATT; CDR2 reads SNEGSKA (reference sequence). The CDR3 extends over 12 amino acids. Between the trimmed V and J ends, which lost 5 bases and 6 bases, there was a span of 13 bases. CDR3 sequence reads: CSAGWTVSEAFF. CDR3 coding DNA: TGCAGTGCTGGGTGGACGGTTTCTGAAGCTTTCTTT.

This clonotype has more than one count but fewer than ten. V is TRBV7-2 and J is TRBJ1-4; maybe TRBD1 (5 bases). The CDR3 contains 13 residues. V shed 5 bases and J shed 9 bases, with 13 bases lying between them. The V gene's germline CDR1 is SGHTA and CDR2 FQGNSA. The chain's CDR3 is CASSPGGFQKLFF. For the CDR3, the DNA is TGTGCCAGCAGCCCCGGGGGGTTTCAAAAACTGTTTTTT. Combining the CDR3 with reference TRBV7-2 and TRBJ1-4 gives the whole variable domain GAGVSQSPSNKVTEKGKDVELRCDPISGHTALYWYRQSLGQGLEFLIYFQGNSAPDKSGLPSDRFSAERTGGSVSTLTIQRTQQEDSAVYLCASSPGGFQKLFFGSGTQLSVL.

This chain uses TRBV11-2 with TRBJ1-2, with D unclear. The CDR3 contains 13 residues. Germline values: CDR1 SGHAT, CDR2 FQNNGV. The V and J ends lost 5 bases and 8 bases respectively, with 15 bases between them. CDR3 sequence reads: CASSNDSLRGYTF. Here the CDR3 DNA reads TGTGCCAGCAGCAATGACTCCTTGAGAGGCTACACCTTC.

This clonotype appeared once. This sequence may be a read error, since a much larger clone differs from it by one base. This chain connects TRBV7-8 to TRBJ2-2, with a possible D match to TRBD2 (6 bases). The CDR3 totals 16 residues. CDR1 and CDR2 (germline): SGHVS, FQNEAQ. The CDR3 protein is CANSLAVGLNTGELFF. In DNA form, the CDR3 reads TGTGCCAACAGCTTAGCGGTCGGCCTGAACACCGGGGAGCTGTTTTTT.

The chain joins TRBV19 to TRBJ2-1, with 7 bases that match TRBD1. This CDR3 contains 14 residues. CDR1 and CDR2 (germline): LNHDA, SQIVND (reference sequence). V was pared by 5 bases and J by 4 bases, with 5 bases of the junction left unmatched. DNA of the CDR3: TGTGCCAGTAGTTTGGGCAGGGGGTACAATGAGCAGTTCTTC. Translating gives CASSLGRGYNEQFF.

V and J are TRBV6-5 and TRBJ2-5, with 9 nucleotides matching TRBD2. The junction had 12 bases not matched to a gene; V was cut back by 6 bases and J by 1 base. Per the germline V gene, CDR1 is MNHEY and CDR2 is SVGAGI. The CDR3 is made up of 17 amino acids. The DNA of the CDR3 is TGTGCCAGCAGCCCCGCCTTCGTAGCGGGAGTCCAAGAGACCCAGTACTTC. Residues: CASSPAFVAGVQETQYF.

CDR3 amino acids: CASSLYGTRNTEAFF. DNA for the CDR3: TGTGCCAGCAGTTTATATGGGACGAGGAACACTGAAGCTTTCTTT. The rearrangement links TRBV27 to TRBJ1-1; the D gene is possibly TRBD1 (5 bases). The V end lost 1 base, the J end lost 1 base, and 10 bases lay between the germline ends. The CDR3 runs 15 residues. CDR1 is MNHEY, CDR2 SMNVEV, per germline (reference sequence).

J is TRBJ2-4 and V is TRBV6-5; maybe TRBD1 (7 bases). Trimming left V 0 bases short and J 5 bases short, with 17 bases between. The CDR3 contains 17 residues. The germline gives CDR1 MNHEY, CDR2 SVGAGI. CDR3: CASSYSVGGGFQNIQYF. The CDR3 DNA follows: TGTGCCAGCAGTTACTCGGTCGGAGGGGGCTTTCAAAACATTCAGTACTTC.

The chain combines TRBV5-1 with TRBJ2-7; D is possibly TRBD1 or TRBD2 (5 bases each). The CDR3 sequence is 17 residues long. In germline, CDR1 is SGHRS, CDR2 YFSETQ. Trimming took off 0 bases at V and 11 bases at J, with 27 bases between the two ends. CDR3 coding DNA: TGCGCCAGCAGCTTGGCCCCCGTCCCCGGGACCCCGGCCGTGGAGTACTTC. Amino acid sequence: CASSLAPVPGTPAVEYF.

This clonotype was counted a few times. CDR3 region: CASSLGDTTYNEQFF. DNA for the CDR3: TGCGCCAGCAGCTTGGGTGACACAACCTACAATGAGCAGTTCTTC. The gene calls are TRBV5-1 and TRBJ2-1; the D is unclear. Germline values: CDR1 SGHRS, CDR2 YFSETQ. CDR3 length: 15 amino acids. V was trimmed by 0 bases and J by 2 bases, leaving 9 bases between them.

The V and J genes are TRBV6-2 or TRBV6-3 and TRBJ2-5; TRBD1 agrees at 10 bases. Per the germline V gene, CDR1 is MNHEY and CDR2 is SVGEGT. With V trimmed by 5 bases and J by 5 bases, 5 bases remained unmatched. The CDR3 has 14 residues. CDR3 sequence reads: CASSATGGKETQYF. CDR3 in DNA: TGTGCCAGCAGTGCGACAGGGGGCAAGGAGACCCAGTACTTC.